The 9 T cell receptor beta chains below all came from one sample that was sequenced in a study of human T cells and chemical hapten exposure. Indicated time point: patch test 2, 6 weeks after DPC sensitization. The sample's treatment: therapeutic diphenylcyclopropenone sensitization with weekly scalp DPC. TCRdb recomputed calls from the RACE reads with MiXCR, one row per CDR3 protein. This sample has 110,000 to 150,000 distinct CDR3 sequences, with roughly 12% found just once. The starting material was whole blood, obtained in connection with sensitization to the hapten diphenylcyclopropenone (DPC). The receptors stem from a woman between 50 and 59 years old with alopecia areata. Some clones in this sample may be carry-over from other donors' samples.

The genes are TRBV9 and TRBJ2-7, with no clear D. The CDR3 covers 15 residues. V was trimmed by 0 bases and J by 3 bases, leaving 13 bases between them. Looked up from germline, CDR1 is SGDLS and CDR2 is YYNGEE. DNA for the CDR3: TGTGCCAGCAGCGTAGATACCCACAGTAGCTACGAGCAGTACTTC. Translated, it gives CASSVDTHSSYEQYF.

This clonotype was counted only a few times. The CDR3 region has the DNA TGTGCCAGCTCACCAAGAACTAGCGGCTCGAACACCGGGGAGCTGTTTTTT. This sequence encodes CASSPRTSGSNTGELFF. The chain is built from TRBV18 and TRBJ2-2, with TRBD2 identical over 8 bases. Germline lookup yields CDR1 KGHSH and CDR2 LQKENI. There are 17 residues in the CDR3. J gave up 0 bases and V 2 bases, and 5 bases lay outside the gene matches.

This clonotype was counted between two and nine times. The J gene is TRBJ2-5, the V gene TRBV20-1, with 9 bases that match TRBD1. With 3 bases clipped from V and 6 bases from J, the junction kept 5 bases outside the gene matches. Germline values: CDR1 DFQATT, CDR2 SNEGSKA (reference sequence). The CDR3 length is 13 residues. The CDR3, as DNA: TGCAGTGCTAGCGGGGACAGGGCTAAGACCCAGTACTTC. Translation gives CSASGDRAKTQYF.

At least ten counts were recorded for this clonotype. The chain links TRBV11-3 to TRBJ2-7, with D possibly being TRBD2 (5 bases). This CDR3 is built from 17 residues. Trimming stripped 5 bases from V and 3 bases from J, with 23 bases between. The germline V gene has CDR1 SGHNT and CDR2 YENEEA. The CDR3 protein is CASSLGPPRRHYYEQYF. The DNA for the CDR3 is TGTGCCAGCAGCCTAGGCCCTCCTCGGAGGCACTACTACGAGCAGTACTTC.

This clonotype was observed a handful of times. The chain employs TRBV12-3 or TRBV12-4 and TRBJ1-2; 9 bases align to TRBD1. The CDR3 spans 14 residues. Germline trimming cut 8 bases from V and 3 bases from J; bases unmatched to any gene: 7. The CDR3 is CASATGGAYYGYTF. CDR3 bases: TGTGCCAGCGCTACAGGGGGCGCATACTATGGCTACACCTTC.

CDR3 coding DNA: TGCAGTGCGGGAGGGAACTCCGTCGGCGAGCAGTACTTC. Translating gives CSAGGNSVGEQYF. This sequence joins TRBV20-1 and TRBJ2-7, with 7 bases matching TRBD2. V lost 6 bases, J lost 6 bases, and 11 bases stayed unmatched. The CDR3 spans 13 residues. Germline CDR1 and CDR2: DFQATT and SNEGSKA (reference sequence).

Ten or more counts support this clonotype. The V call is TRBV20-1, the J call TRBJ2-3, with 8 bases matching TRBD2. The CDR3 spans 19 residues. Germline CDR1 reads DFQATT; CDR2 reads SNEGSKA (reference sequence). Trimming took 0 bases from V and 3 from J; bases not matched to a gene: 17. The CDR3 bases are TGCAGTGCTAGAGAAGGGTTGAGAAGCGGGAGAACGGAGACAGATACGCAGTATTTT. Residues: CSAREGLRSGRTETDTQYF.

The J gene is TRBJ2-5, the V gene TRBV7-2; 10 bases match TRBD2. Germline assignment: CDR1 SGHTA and CDR2 FQGNSA. V gave up 0 bases and J gave up 1 base; unmatched junction bases: 14. CDR3 length equals 20 residues. This CDR3 is CASSLAVAGGRIPFQETQYF. The CDR3 DNA is TGTGCCAGCAGCTTAGCGGTAGCGGGAGGCCGCATCCCCTTCCAAGAGACCCAGTACTTC.

The chain is built from TRBV6-2 or TRBV6-3 and TRBJ2-7; no clear D. Trimming pared 0 bases from V and 0 bases from J, leaving 12 bases between. There are 16 residues in the CDR3. CDR1 and CDR2 from the germline V gene are MNHEY and SVGEGT. CDR3 protein: CASSYSIAVLSYEQYF. In DNA form, the CDR3 reads TGTGCCAGCAGTTACTCGATCGCGGTCCTCTCCTACGAGCAGTACTTC.